This T cell receptor (beta chain) was sequenced during a study of T-cell reconstitution after alpha-beta-depleted transplantation in children. Whole-study results and caveats: It was reported that alpha-beta T cells came from several hundred expanded graft clones (about two months after transplant). Newly produced T cells mostly provided counts and TCRbeta diversity after one year, as hyperexpanded clones declined.

The TCRbeta library incorporated unique molecular identifiers. MiXCR, run by TCRdb on the PCR reads, gives a single entry per CDR3 protein. The repertoire holds about 110,000 distinct CDR3 sequences, under 13% seen once, with about 34% in the top ten. This clonotype occurred a few times. Its antigen is unknown. This specimen was PBMCs, taken before TCRalphabeta/CD19-depleted stem cell transplant. The receptor's source is a boy younger than 10 with acute lymphoblastic leukemia, due to receive a stem cell transplant.

The CDR3 loop reads CASSQGLRATSSYEQYF. The DNA for the CDR3 is TGTGCCAGCAGCCAAGGTCTTAGAGCTACTAGCTCCTACGAGCAGTACTTC. This chain uses TRBV3-1 with TRBJ2-7; TRBD2 might be the D (5 bases). The V end was cut by 1 base, the J end by 0 bases, with 16 bases between. Germline-derived CDR1 and CDR2 are LGHDT and YNNKEL (reference sequence). The CDR3 has 17 amino acids.